These 21 T cell receptor beta chains were all obtained from the same sample, sequenced in a study of T cell changes during pregnancy in multiple sclerosis. Clones were sequenced by immunoSEQ multiplex PCR, and TCRdb holds only the in-frame ones, with some missing. The sample lists approximately 60,000 clones; just over 90% were seen once. This specimen consisted of CD4+ T cells from peripheral blood mononuclear cells, obtained in the second trimester of pregnancy. These receptor sequences come from a female donor with multiple sclerosis, enrolled in a pregnancy study.

This clone was counted once. DNA of the CDR3: TGTGCCAGCAGTTTATCTTGGCCCCAACGGACAGAACTCTCCTACGAGCAGTACTTC. Its translation: CASSLSWPQRTELSYEQYF. V gene TRBV27 combines with J gene TRBJ2-7, with a tentative D call TRBD1 (6 bases). Germline-derived CDR1 and CDR2 are MNHEY and SMNVEV (reference sequence). The CDR3 length is 19 residues. Trimming left V 0 bases short and J 0 bases short, with 21 bases between.

The chain is built from TRBV18 and TRBJ1-3, with 11 nucleotides matching TRBD1. Germline CDR1 and CDR2: KGHSH and LQKENI. The CDR3 is 18 residues long. Trimming took 3 bases from V and 0 from J; bases not matched to a gene: 7. CDR3 residues: CASSPWTGGTHSGNTIYF. The CDR3 nucleotides read TGTGCCAGCTCACCCTGGACAGGGGGCACCCACTCTGGAAACACCATATATTTT.

The chain is built from TRBV30 and TRBJ1-5; no clear D. Germline V gives CDR1 GTSNPN, CDR2 SVGIG (reference sequence). V was clipped by 0 bases and J by 0 bases, with 6 bases between them. This CDR3 is built from 14 residues. The CDR3, as DNA: TGTGCCTGGAGTGTACGAGGTAGCAATCAGCCCCAGCATTTT. Residues: CAWSVRGSNQPQHF. The complete variable domain, with remaining parts taken from reference TRBV30 and TRBJ1-5, reads SQTIHQWPATLVQPVGSPLSLECTVEGTSNPNLYWYRQAAGRGLQLLFYSVGIGQISSEVPQNLSASRPQDRQFILSSKKLLLSDSGFYLCAWSVRGSNQPQHFGDGTRLSIL.

This chain joins TRBV7-6 and TRBJ2-7, with D possibly TRBD1 on 5 matching bases. The CDR3 has 14 amino acids. Looked up from germline, CDR1 is SGHVS and CDR2 is FNYEAQ. Trimming removed 2 bases at V and 0 bases at J, with 8 bases between. CDR3 residues: CASSLIQGSYEQYF. The CDR3 DNA follows: TGTGCCAGCAGCTTAATTCAGGGCTCCTACGAGCAGTACTTC.

V and J are TRBV4-2 and TRBJ2-5; 8 bases match TRBD2. The CDR3 has 20 amino acids. Unmatched junction bases numbered 24, after V lost 4 bases and J lost 5 bases. Germline CDR1 reads LGHNA; CDR2 reads YNFKEQ. The chain's CDR3 is CASSPQDSGTGLAGGETQYF. In DNA form, the CDR3 reads TGTGCCAGCAGCCCCCAGGACTCCGGGACTGGACTAGCCGGTGGCGAGACCCAGTACTTC.

The chain is built from TRBV5-1 and TRBJ2-7; no clear D gene. The CDR3 is 13 amino acids. Germline-derived CDR1 and CDR2 are SGHRS and YFSETQ. V lost 4 bases to trimming and J lost 6 bases, with 14 bases between them. CDR3 bases: TGCGCCAGCAGCCTGGCAGGTTCCAGCGAGCAGTACTTC. It specifies CASSLAGSSEQYF.

The V and J genes are TRBV5-6 and TRBJ2-5; 9 nucleotides match TRBD1. Germline-derived CDR1 and CDR2 are SGHDT and YYEEEE. This CDR3 region has 13 residues. J gave up 4 bases and V 4 bases, and 2 bases lay outside the gene matches. CDR3 in DNA: TGTGCCAGCAGCGGACAGGGGAGAGAGACCCAGTACTTC. Translated, it gives CASSGQGRETQYF.

The chain uses TRBV19 and TRBJ2-2; D perhaps matches TRBD1 (6 bases). Trimming took 2 bases from V and 7 from J, leaving 17 bases between them. CDR3 size: 16 residues. Looked up from germline, CDR1 is LNHDA and CDR2 is SQIVND (reference sequence). CDR3 DNA: TGTGCCAGTAGTATAAGGCGGCAACAGGGAAACGGGGAGCTGTTTTTT. Protein: CASSIRRQQGNGELFF.

The genes are TRBV14 and TRBJ2-1, with 10 bases identical to TRBD1. CDR1 and CDR2 from the germline V gene are SGHDN and FVKESK. The V segment lost 1 base and the J segment 5 bases; nucleotides outside the gene matches: 2. The CDR3 is 15 amino acids. DNA of the CDR3: TGTGCCAGCAGCCAAGGACAGGGGGCCAACAATGAGCAGTTCTTC. Its translation is CASSQGQGANNEQFF.

The chain is built from TRBV5-5 and TRBJ2-7; 8 bases align to TRBD1. V shed 5 bases and J 3 bases; nucleotides not matched to a gene: 10. The CDR3 runs to 15 residues. CDR1 is SGHKS and CDR2 is YYEKEE in the germline V gene (reference sequence). The CDR3 DNA sequence: TGTGCCAGCAGACAGGGACAGGCAGATTTCTACGAGCAGTACTTC. Translation gives CASRQGQADFYEQYF.

This clone has a single count. The CDR3: CATSSPTGPNYGYTF. CDR3 nucleotide sequence: TGTGCCACCAGCAGTCCTACAGGTCCCAATTATGGCTACACCTTC. V is TRBV15 and J is TRBJ1-2; a weak D match, TRBD1 (5 bases). The CDR3 length is 15 residues. CDR1 and CDR2 (germline): LNHNV, YYDKDF (reference sequence). Trimming removed 3 bases from V and 5 bases from J, with 16 bases in between.

J is TRBJ1-1 and V is TRBV28; weak D call: TRBD1 (5 bases). Germline CDR1 and CDR2: MDHEN and SYDVKM. The CDR3 spans 17 residues. V lost 6 bases and J 5 bases, leaving 25 bases between the germline ends. CDR3 sequence: CASRAPQTDPGGTEAFF. The CDR3 bases are TGTGCCAGCAGAGCACCCCAGACAGATCCGGGTGGGACTGAAGCTTTCTTT. The full variable domain, in which reference TRBV28 and TRBJ1-1 provide the parts outside the CDR3, is DVKVTQSSRYLVKRTGEKVFLECVQDMDHENMFWYRQDPGLGLRLIYFSYDVKMKEKGDIPEGYSVSREKKERFSLILESASTNQTSMYLCASRAPQTDPGGTEAFFGQGTRLTVV.

The table lists this clone with a count of one. The V gene is TRBV27, the J gene TRBJ2-1; no clear D gene. The V end was cut by 2 bases, the J end by 0 bases, with 8 bases between. The CDR3 extends over 15 amino acids. The germline V gene has CDR1 MNHEY and CDR2 SMNVEV (reference sequence). This CDR3 reads CASSLSWSSYNEQFF. The CDR3 region has the DNA TGTGCCAGCAGTTTAAGCTGGAGCTCCTACAATGAGCAGTTCTTC.

The rearrangement uses TRBV11-2 and TRBJ1-4; D not resolved. Germline V gene lookup returns CDR1 SGHAT and CDR2 FQNNGV. There are 14 residues in the CDR3. The V end lost 0 bases, the J end lost 5 bases, and 7 bases lay between the germline ends. The CDR3 here is CASSLDSGNEKLFF. The CDR3, as DNA: TGTGCCAGCAGCTTAGACTCAGGAAATGAAAAACTGTTTTTT. The full variable domain, with the rest looked up from reference TRBV11-2 and TRBJ1-4, is EAGVAQSPRYKIIEKRQSVAFWCNPISGHATLYWYQQILGQGPKLLIQFQNNGVVDDSQLPKDRFSAERLKGVDSTLKIQPAKLEDSAVYLCASSLDSGNEKLFFGSGTQLSVL.

This clone was observed a handful of times. The J gene is TRBJ1-1, the V gene TRBV7-9; a possible D gene is TRBD1 (6 bases). The CDR3 spans 12 residues. In germline, CDR1 is SEHNR, CDR2 FQNEAQ (reference sequence). The V end lost 3 bases, the J end lost 7 bases, and 9 bases lay between the germline ends. This chain's CDR3 is CASSFNRVEAFF. In DNA, the CDR3 is TGTGCCAGCAGCTTCAACAGGGTTGAAGCTTTCTTT.

The chain joins TRBV2 to TRBJ1-1, with 7 bases that match TRBD1. Germline V CDR1 and CDR2: SNHLY, FYNNEI. V dropped 6 bases and J dropped 4; count of bases not matched to a gene: 5. The CDR3 covers 13 residues. CDR3 sequence reads: CASSVGTATEAFF. The CDR3 coding sequence is TGTGCCAGCAGCGTCGGGACAGCCACTGAAGCTTTCTTT.

The sample holds one count of this clone. The chain uses TRBV28 and TRBJ2-2; D unclear. Germline loops: CDR1 MDHEN, CDR2 SYDVKM. Deletions cut 5 bases from V and 5 bases from J, with 24 bases between. The CDR3 loop spans 18 amino acids. The CDR3 DNA sequence: TGTGCCAGCAGTCCCCCTGGTACCGGCGTCCCGCGGACCGGGGAGCTGTTTTTT. Amino acid sequence: CASSPPGTGVPRTGELFF.

The chain carries TRBV4-1 and TRBJ2-5; 7 bases are shared with TRBD2. Germline V gene sequence: CDR1 MGHRA, CDR2 YSYEKL. The CDR3 covers 16 residues. The junction had 11 bases not matched to a gene; V was cut back by 1 base and J by 6 bases. In DNA form, the CDR3 reads TGCGCCAGCAGCCAAGTCGGGGGTAAGCGGGGCAAGACCCAGTACTTC. Its translation: CASSQVGGKRGKTQYF.

The J gene is TRBJ1-6, the V gene TRBV27, with D perhaps TRBD1 (5 bases). The CDR3 totals 15 residues. Deletions cut 6 bases from V and 7 bases from J, with 16 bases between. The germline CDR1 and CDR2 sequences are MNHEY and SMNVEV (reference sequence). The CDR3 is CASRAPGQPNSPLHF. CDR3 nucleotide sequence: TGTGCCAGCAGGGCCCCAGGGCAGCCGAATTCACCCCTCCACTTT.

The chain employs TRBV13 and TRBJ1-1; D perhaps matches TRBD1 (5 bases). V lost 1 base and J 0 bases, leaving 9 bases between the germline ends. This CDR3 comprises 15 residues. Germline CDR1 is PRHDT and CDR2 is FYEKMQ (reference sequence). In DNA, the CDR3 is TGTGCCAGCAGCTTAGTTGGGGCGTTGAACACTGAAGCTTTCTTT. Its protein product is CASSLVGALNTEAFF.

This chain links TRBV10-2 with TRBJ2-4, with D possibly TRBD2 on 6 matching bases. The V gene's germline CDR1 is WSHSY and CDR2 SAAADI. V shed 7 bases and J shed 7 bases, with 8 bases lying between them. The CDR3 totals 11 residues. CDR3: CASTGRNIQYF. The CDR3 DNA reads TGCGCCAGCACGGGGAGGAACATTCAGTACTTC.